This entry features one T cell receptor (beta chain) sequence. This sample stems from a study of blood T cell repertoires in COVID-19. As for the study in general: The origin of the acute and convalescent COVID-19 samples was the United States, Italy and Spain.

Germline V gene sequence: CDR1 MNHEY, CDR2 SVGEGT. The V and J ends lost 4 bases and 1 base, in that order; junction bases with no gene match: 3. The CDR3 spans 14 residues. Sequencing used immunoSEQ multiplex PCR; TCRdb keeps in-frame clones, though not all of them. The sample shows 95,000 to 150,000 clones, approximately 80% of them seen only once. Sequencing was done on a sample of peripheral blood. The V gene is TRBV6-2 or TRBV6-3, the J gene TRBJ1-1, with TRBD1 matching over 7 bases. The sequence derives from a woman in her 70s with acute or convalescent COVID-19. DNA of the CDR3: TGTGCCAGCAGTTCAGGGGGGTCGAACACTGAAGCTTTCTTT. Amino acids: CASSSGGSNTEAFF.